The clone carrying this T cell receptor beta chain was seen a single time. Measured with immunoSEQ multiplex PCR; TCRdb has only the in-frame clones, and not every one. The profile shows around 130,000 clones, about 86% of them singletons. This specimen belongs to a study of blood T cell repertoires in COVID-19. Background on the study: Sample material is recorded as cDNA or gDNA derived from T cells, B-cell-depleted T cells, or PBMCs.

Clinical history reported by participants formed the basis on which cohorts were assigned. V shed 4 bases, J shed 2 bases, and the junction held 5 bases outside the gene matches. The CDR3 has 16 residues. Germline-derived CDR1 and CDR2 are SQVTM and ANQGSEA. V and J are TRBV29-1 and TRBJ2-1, with 13 positions matching TRBD2. The sequence came from a man aged 40-49 years with acute COVID-19. The sequencing sample was made of PBMCs or T cells enriched from blood (not recorded which). CDR3 bases: TGCAGCGTTGTAGAGGGGACTAGCGGGGCCTACAATGAGCAGTTCTTC. Encoded protein: CSVVEGTSGAYNEQFF.